The 18 T cell receptor beta chains presented below share a single source sample, sequenced in a study of control samples from healthy donors and cancer patients. Sequenced by immunoSEQ multiplex PCR; TCRdb stores in-frame clones only, minus some. The profile covers fewer than 120,000 clones, with over 75% appearing a single time and 3.5% to 4.5% taken by the ten largest. The specimen was PBMCs. The receptors were gathered from a woman in her sixties with lung cancer.

The rearrangement joins TRBV6-2 or TRBV6-3 to TRBJ1-2, with TRBD1 matching 7 bases. V shed 6 bases and J 1 base; nucleotides not matched to a gene: 5. This CDR3 spans 14 amino acids. Per germline, CDR1 MNHEY and CDR2 SVGEGT. The chain's CDR3 is CASSRDRNNYGYTF. CDR3 sequence (DNA): TGTGCCAGCAGCCGGGACAGAAATAACTATGGCTACACCTTC.

This sequence joins TRBV3-1 (or the pseudogene TRBV3-2) and TRBJ1-2; D not resolved. The CDR3 runs to 16 residues. V was shortened by 0 bases and J by 0 bases, with 11 bases between the two germline ends. The germline gives CDR1 LGHDT, CDR2 YNNKEL (reference sequence). CDR3 residues: CASSQDLIRTNYGYTF. In DNA form, the CDR3 reads TGTGCCAGCAGCCAAGATTTGATCAGGACTAACTATGGCTACACCTTC.

The rearrangement joins TRBV21-1 to TRBJ1-5. TRBV21-1 is deemed a pseudogene. CDR3 length: 12 residues. The CDR3 DNA reads TGTGCCAGCAGCATTCTGAATCAGCCCCAGCATTTT. This codes for CASSILNQPQHF.

This chain links TRBV7-2 with TRBJ1-6, with D possibly matching TRBD1 (6 bases). The V gene's germline CDR1 is SGHTA and CDR2 FQGNSA. Trimming shortened V by 5 bases and J by 8 bases, and 16 bases separated the two germline ends. This CDR3 contains 15 residues. The CDR3 bases are TGTGCCAGCAGCAACATCACAGGGATGTATTCACCCCTCCACTTT. It is translated as CASSNITGMYSPLHF.

This rearrangement joins TRBV6-6 to TRBJ1-1; tentative D call: TRBD1 (5 bases). Germline V gene data show CDR1 as MNHNY and CDR2 as SVGAGI (reference sequence). Trimming shortened V by 5 bases and J by 7 bases, and 20 bases separated the two germline ends. The CDR3 length is 15 residues. In DNA, the CDR3 is TGTGCCAGCAGTGCCGGGACCTCCAAGGGTGGTGAAGCTTTCTTT. As protein: CASSAGTSKGGEAFF.

The chain carries TRBV2 and TRBJ1-5, with D perhaps matching TRBD1 (5 bases). Trimming pared 6 bases from V and 3 bases from J, leaving 15 bases between. CDR1 is SNHLY and CDR2 is FYNNEI in the germline V gene. This CDR3 has 15 amino acids. In DNA form, the CDR3 reads TGTGCCAGCAGGCCTCGGGGGGGGATCAATCAGCCCCAGCATTTT. Its translation is CASRPRGGINQPQHF.

The V call is TRBV19, the J call TRBJ1-1; D uncertain. The CDR3 is 11 residues long. V was trimmed by 9 bases and J by 6 bases, leaving 11 bases between them. Germline loops: CDR1 LNHDA, CDR2 SQIVND (reference sequence). CDR3 sequence: CASPFTSEAFF. The CDR3 bases are TGTGCCAGCCCTTTCACTTCTGAAGCTTTCTTT.

This clone turned up a few times. This rearrangement joins TRBV30 to TRBJ2-5; TRBD2 agrees at 10 bases. V was pared by 7 bases and J by 4 bases, with 6 bases of the junction left unmatched. The CDR3 has 13 amino acids. Per the germline V gene, CDR1 is GTSNPN and CDR2 is SVGIG (reference sequence). The CDR3 nucleotides read TGTGCCTCTAGCGGGAGTGGGGGAGAGACCCAGTACTTC. Protein sequence: CASSGSGGETQYF.

The rearrangement joins TRBV29-1 to TRBJ1-4; no clear D. V lost 4 bases, J lost 5 bases, and 14 bases lay in between. The CDR3 loop spans 14 amino acids. Germline values: CDR1 SQVTM, CDR2 ANQGSEA. The CDR3 protein is CSVAGGNANEKLFF. CDR3 nucleotides: TGCAGCGTTGCCGGCGGGAATGCCAATGAAAAACTGTTTTTT.

The genes are TRBV7-9 and TRBJ1-5; D call uncertain. V was pared by 5 bases and J by 2 bases, with 19 bases between. CDR1 is SEHNR and CDR2 is FQNEAQ in the germline V gene (reference sequence). CDR3 length: 17 residues. The CDR3 DNA follows: TGTGCCAGCAGCCCGCCCGGTAGCGCGGAGGGCAATCAGCCCCAGCATTTT. Amino acid sequence: CASSPPGSAEGNQPQHF.

This chain uses TRBV30 with TRBJ1-2, with 9 bases that match TRBD1. The CDR3 has 15 amino acids. The V and J ends lost 2 bases and 7 bases, in that order; junction bases with no gene match: 11. Germline CDR1 is GTSNPN and CDR2 is SVGIG (reference sequence). CDR3 bases: TGTGCCTGGAGTCTCCCAGGGACAGGGTTTCGTGGCTACACCTTC. Translated, it gives CAWSLPGTGFRGYTF.

The CDR3 is CASSSGTDVATNEKLFF. As DNA, the CDR3 is TGTGCCAGCAGTTCCGGGACGGACGTTGCAACTAATGAAAAACTGTTTTTT. V is TRBV28 and J is TRBJ1-4; TRBD1 is a possible D gene (5 bases). CDR1 and CDR2 (germline): MDHEN, SYDVKM. Trimming took off 4 bases at V and 0 bases at J, with 15 bases between the two ends. The CDR3 spans 17 residues.

In this sample, this clone turned up once. The chain couples TRBV9 to TRBJ1-3, with 8 bases identical to TRBD1. The germline V gene encodes CDR1 SGDLS and CDR2 YYNGEE. The CDR3 sequence is 14 residues long. V trimming: 3 bases; J trimming: 6 bases; junction bases outside the gene matches: 5. CDR3 protein: CASSERGQENTIYF. The CDR3 nucleotides are TGTGCCAGCAGCGAGAGGGGACAGGAAAACACCATATATTTT.

The chain uses TRBV6-5 and TRBJ1-1, with 9 bases that match TRBD1. Germline V gene lookup returns CDR1 MNHEY and CDR2 SVGAGI. Trimming removed 6 bases from V and 5 bases from J; junction bases left unmatched: 7. This CDR3 is built from 14 residues. The CDR3 here is CASSTLDRGTEAFF. The CDR3 DNA reads TGTGCCAGCAGCACCCTAGACAGGGGGACTGAAGCTTTCTTT.

The chain has TRBV6-5 and TRBJ2-7; 11 bases align to TRBD2. With V trimmed by 4 bases and J by 4 bases, 6 bases remained unmatched. Germline-derived CDR1 and CDR2 are MNHEY and SVGAGI. The CDR3 runs 15 residues. The CDR3 spells CASSLLAGGRYEQYF. CDR3 DNA: TGTGCCAGCAGTTTGCTAGCGGGGGGTCGATACGAGCAGTACTTC.

The gene calls are TRBV29-1 and TRBJ1-2; D ambiguous. Germline V gives CDR1 SQVTM, CDR2 ANQGSEA. The length of the CDR3 is 12 residues. V lost 7 bases and J 7 bases, leaving 16 bases between the germline ends. CDR3 loop: CSAAGLYGGYTF. CDR3 sequence (DNA): TGCAGCGCAGCGGGTTTATATGGTGGCTACACCTTC.

The V and J genes are TRBV5-1 and TRBJ2-6, with TRBD1 matching over 10 bases. CDR3 length equals 16 residues. CDR1 SGHRS and CDR2 YFSETQ come from the germline V gene. Germline trimming cut 7 bases from V and 0 bases from J; bases unmatched to any gene: 4. The CDR3 spells CASGTGAFSGANVLTF. As DNA, the CDR3 is TGCGCCAGCGGGACAGGGGCCTTCTCTGGGGCCAACGTCCTGACTTTC.

This chain joins TRBV3-1 (or the pseudogene TRBV3-2) and TRBJ1-6; D not certain. The germline gives CDR1 LGHDT, CDR2 YNNKEL (reference sequence). The CDR3 loop spans 14 amino acids. Trimming cost V 3 bases and J 7 bases, with 10 bases left between them. The CDR3 is CASSQNPGNSPLHF. CDR3 nucleotide sequence: TGTGCCAGCAGCCAGAACCCGGGCAATTCACCCCTCCACTTT.